The sequence of this T cell receptor (beta chain) was determined in a study of T cells in Graves' hyperthyroidism and ophthalmopathy. Study details: Peripheral blood was taken when the disease was first diagnosed, before any treatment began.

PBMCs were collected from an approximately 10 ml volume of fresh peripheral blood. Using RNA transcripts as the source, TCR beta CDR3 regions were amplified. Primed by the HTBI set, a first-round RT-PCR was run on the TCR CDR3. MiXCR, applied by TCRdb to the multiplex PCR reads, yields one record per CDR3 protein. The sample has about 740,000 distinct CDR3 sequences; 11% to 15% are singletons. The sample holds many counts of this clonotype. There are 10 residues in the CDR3. Trimming cost V 2 bases and J 7 bases, with 3 bases left between them. CDR1 and CDR2 from the germline V gene are GTSNPN and SVGIG (reference sequence).

The chain links TRBV30 to TRBJ2-1; D gene unclear. Material: blood. The sequence derives from a woman aged 18-29 years with Graves' hyperthyroidism. The CDR3 DNA reads as TGTGCCTGGAGTCAGAATGAGCAGTTCTTC. Translated, it gives CAWSQNEQFF.